The 30 T cell receptor beta chains reported below all come from one sample, sequenced in a study of T-cell reconstitution after alpha-beta-depleted transplantation in children. Unique molecular identifiers were incorporated during preparation of the TCRbeta library. TCRdb called the PCR reads again in MiXCR, with one record for every CDR3 protein. The repertoire consists of some 590,000 distinct CDR3 sequences, with under 12% occurring once and the leading ten covering roughly 3.9%. This specimen was PBMCs from the stem cell graft donor, taken from the stem cell graft. These receptors all come from a human donor who donated a stem cell graft to a child with acute myeloid leukemia.

This clonotype was found a few times. This chain links TRBV29-1 with TRBJ1-1; 8 bases match TRBD1. The CDR3 spans 15 residues. Germline values: CDR1 SQVTM, CDR2 ANQGSEA. The junction had 9 bases not matched to a gene; V was cut back by 6 bases and J by 0 bases. The CDR3 protein is CSVLRQGALNTEAFF. The CDR3 nucleotides read TGCAGCGTCCTCCGGCAGGGGGCTTTGAACACTGAAGCTTTCTTT.

The chain is built from TRBV7-9 and TRBJ2-7, with D perhaps being TRBD1 or TRBD2 (5 bases each). The CDR3 extends over 15 amino acids. Deletions cut 5 bases from V and 9 bases from J, with 23 bases between. Germline values: CDR1 SEHNR, CDR2 FQNEAQ (reference sequence). The CDR3 spells CASSASLGDIGGQYF. The CDR3 region has the DNA TGTGCCAGCAGCGCAAGCCTGGGGGATATTGGCGGGCAGTACTTC.

This clonotype showed up just a few times. V usage is TRBV10-3 and J usage is TRBJ2-7, with a tentative D call TRBD1 (5 bases). Per the germline V gene, CDR1 is ENHRY and CDR2 is SYGVKD. Trimming left V 7 bases short and J 2 bases short, with 15 bases between. This CDR3 region has 14 residues. The CDR3 loop reads CAIKTSLGPYEQYF. The CDR3 DNA follows: TGTGCCATCAAGACGAGCTTGGGGCCCTACGAGCAGTACTTC.

The chain has TRBV11-2 and TRBJ2-1, with a tentative D call TRBD2 (6 bases). Germline V gene data show CDR1 as SGHAT and CDR2 as FQNNGV. Trimming stripped 5 bases from V and 1 base from J, with 9 bases between. CDR3 size: 14 residues. The CDR3 bases are TGTGCCAGCAGCAAGGGACTTTCCTACAATGAGCAGTTCTTC. Residues: CASSKGLSYNEQFF.

This clonotype has a handful of counts. The rearrangement links TRBV7-3 to TRBJ2-7, with 11 positions matching TRBD1. With 4 bases clipped from V and 6 bases from J, the junction kept 8 bases outside the gene matches. Per germline, CDR1 SGHTA and CDR2 FQGTGA. The CDR3 runs 15 residues. The CDR3 here is CASSSPGTGGSEQYF. The CDR3 nucleotides are TGTGCCAGCAGCTCCCCTGGGACAGGGGGAAGCGAGCAGTACTTC.

The sample holds many counts of this clonotype. The rearrangement links TRBV29-1 to TRBJ2-7; unclear D gene. This CDR3 comprises 15 residues. Trimming took off 1 base at V and 3 bases at J, with 16 bases between the two ends. The germline V gene has CDR1 SQVTM and CDR2 ANQGSEA. For the CDR3, the DNA is TGCAGCGTTGAAGGGCAGGTGGGGAAGAACTACGAGCAGTACTTC. Residues: CSVEGQVGKNYEQYF.

This clonotype was seen ten or more times. The chain combines TRBV20-1 with TRBJ1-5, with TRBD1 as a possible D gene (5 bases). Per the germline V gene, CDR1 is DFQATT and CDR2 is SNEGSKA (reference sequence). This CDR3 spans 12 amino acids. With 7 bases removed from V and 8 bases from J, the gap between germline ends came to 15 bases. The CDR3 coding sequence is TGCAGTGTAGGGGAGCTGAGTGAGCCCCAGCATTTT. The encoded protein is CSVGELSEPQHF.

The sample holds a few counts of this clonotype. This chain uses TRBV7-3 with TRBJ2-7; TRBD2 aligns across 8 bases. The germline gives CDR1 SGHTA, CDR2 FQGTGA. V was pared by 5 bases and J by 5 bases, with 8 bases of the junction left unmatched. The CDR3 sequence is 14 residues long. DNA for the CDR3: TGTGCCAGCAGCCTTCGGGGGGGCCCGGACGAGCAGTACTTC. It specifies CASSLRGGPDEQYF.

This clonotype has a count of ten or more. The rearrangement joins TRBV27 to TRBJ2-5, with 7 nucleotides matching TRBD1. The trim removed 5 bases at V and 5 bases at J, leaving 5 bases unmatched. Per germline, CDR1 MNHEY and CDR2 SMNVEV (reference sequence). CDR3 length: 13 residues. CDR3 DNA sequence: TGTGCCAGCAGTAGGACAGGCAAGGAGACCCAGTACTTC. It encodes CASSRTGKETQYF.

J is TRBJ1-5 and V is TRBV29-1; D remains ambiguous. The V end lost 4 bases, the J end lost 1 base, and 8 bases lay between the germline ends. Germline lookup yields CDR1 SQVTM and CDR2 ANQGSEA. The CDR3 is 13 amino acids. The CDR3 nucleotides are TGCAGCGTTGTGTCGGGGAGCAATCAGCCCCAGCATTTT. Protein product: CSVVSGSNQPQHF.

There are a few counts of this clonotype. V usage is TRBV6-6 and J usage is TRBJ2-7; D is uncertain. CDR1 is MNHNY and CDR2 is SVGAGI in the germline V gene (reference sequence). Trimming left V 7 bases short and J 0 bases short, with 7 bases between. The CDR3 runs to 12 residues. CDR3 region: CASTPSSYEQYF. The CDR3 region has the DNA TGTGCCAGCACTCCGAGCTCCTACGAGCAGTACTTC.

This clonotype was seen at least ten times. V is TRBV28 and J is TRBJ2-7; 10 bases agree with TRBD1. The CDR3 runs to 13 residues. Per germline, CDR1 MDHEN and CDR2 SYDVKM. The J segment lost 3 bases and the V segment lost 8 bases, leaving 4 bases of the junction unmatched. The CDR3 bases are TGTGCCAGCTTTAGGACAGGGGGCTACGAGCAGTACTTC. Translating it yields CASFRTGGYEQYF. The whole variable domain, filled in from reference TRBV28 and TRBJ2-7, reads DVKVTQSSRYLVKRTGEKVFLECVQDMDHENMFWYRQDPGLGLRLIYFSYDVKMKEKGDIPEGYSVSREKKERFSLILESASTNQTSMYLCASFRTGGYEQYFGPGTRLTVT.

Points on this clonotype: At one of its ends the junction is not consistent with the germline gene, which may arise from a read error. The chain couples TRBV25-1 to TRBJ2-7; 9 positions agree with TRBD1. CDR1 MGHDK and CDR2 SYGVNS come from the germline V gene. This CDR3 spans 13 amino acids. As DNA, the CDR3 is TGTGCCAGCAGCCCTCAATCGGTCGGGGACAGGGACTTC. This codes for CASSPQSVGDRDF.

This clonotype was observed a few times. The gene calls are TRBV7-2 and TRBJ2-7; TRBD1 might be the D (6 bases). CDR3 size: 16 residues. V was shortened by 5 bases and J by 0 bases, with 17 bases between the two germline ends. The germline gives CDR1 SGHTA, CDR2 FQGNSA. CDR3 protein: CASSPTRGPSSYEQYF. The CDR3 nucleotides are TGTGCCAGCAGCCCTACCAGGGGCCCGAGCTCCTACGAGCAGTACTTC.

The V call is TRBV20-1, the J call TRBJ2-3; 8 positions match TRBD2. Unmatched junction bases numbered 9, after V lost 6 bases and J lost 1 base. In germline, CDR1 is DFQATT, CDR2 SNEGSKA (reference sequence). The CDR3 runs 15 residues. The CDR3 nucleotides read TGCAGTGCCCCCTCTCCCGGGAGGGGCACAGATACGCAGTATTTT. Protein: CSAPSPGRGTDTQYF.

The chain combines TRBV5-1 with TRBJ2-1, with 9 positions matching TRBD2. Trimming cost V 4 bases and J 2 bases; bases outside gene matches: 10. This CDR3 has 17 amino acids. Germline V gene sequence: CDR1 SGHRS, CDR2 YFSETQ. CDR3 sequence reads: CASSPEASGTPYNEQFF. CDR3 nucleotides: TGCGCCAGCAGCCCGGAGGCTAGCGGGACCCCCTACAATGAGCAGTTCTTC.

There are many counts of this clonotype. The chain combines TRBV20-1 with TRBJ2-1, with D hard to call. Per the germline V gene, CDR1 is DFQATT and CDR2 is SNEGSKA (reference sequence). The CDR3 loop spans 14 amino acids. The V gene lost 5 bases and the J gene lost 0 bases, with 11 bases spanning the gap. This CDR3 is CSARELSSYNEQFF. CDR3 in DNA: TGCAGTGCTCGCGAGTTGAGCTCCTACAATGAGCAGTTCTTC.

V and J are TRBV7-9 and TRBJ1-3, with D unresolved. Germline V lookup: CDR1 SEHNR, CDR2 FQNEAQ (reference sequence). V was trimmed by 5 bases and J by 4 bases, leaving 12 bases between them. The CDR3 is made up of 14 amino acids. Here the CDR3 reads CASSPLNGGNTIYF. The CDR3 DNA sequence: TGTGCCAGCAGCCCCCTTAACGGGGGAAACACCATATATTTT. Looking up the rest from reference TRBV7-9 and TRBJ1-3 gives the full variable domain: DTGVSQNPRHKITKRGQNVTFRCDPISEHNRLYWYRQTLGQGPEFLTYFQNEAQLEKSRLLSDRFSAERPKGSFSTLEIQRTEQGDSAMYLCASSPLNGGNTIYFGEGSWLTVV.

This clonotype has ten or more counts. The V gene is TRBV28, the J gene TRBJ1-5, with 12 bases identical to TRBD1. Germline V gene sequence: CDR1 MDHEN, CDR2 SYDVKM. The CDR3 runs to 14 residues. Trimming at V came to 6 bases and at J to 5 bases, leaving 2 bases not matched to a gene. This CDR3 is CASRGTGGHQPQHF. As DNA, the CDR3 is TGTGCCAGCAGGGGGACAGGGGGCCATCAGCCCCAGCATTTT.

The CDR3 nucleotides are TGTGCCAGCAGTTTATACGGCTATAGCGATACGCAGTATTTT. Translating gives CASSLYGYSDTQYF. The chain combines TRBV27 with TRBJ2-3, with D hard to call. V dropped 1 base and J dropped 6 bases, with 11 bases sitting between them. CDR3 size: 14 residues. Per germline, CDR1 MNHEY and CDR2 SMNVEV (reference sequence).

The table lists this clonotype with many counts. V and J are TRBV12-3 or TRBV12-4 and TRBJ2-1; D possibly uses TRBD1 or TRBD2 (5 bases each). This CDR3 has 15 residues. The germline V and J ends were trimmed by 4 bases and 4 bases, with 14 bases remaining between them. The CDR3 reads CASSSRDLPYNEQFF. Written as DNA, the CDR3 is TGTGCCAGCAGTTCCCGGGACCTGCCTTACAATGAGCAGTTCTTC.

The V call is TRBV16, the J call TRBJ1-5, with TRBD1 as a possible D gene (5 bases). Germline CDR1 is KGHSY and CDR2 is FQNENV. V lost 4 bases and J lost 0, with 10 bases in between. The CDR3 spans 15 residues. The CDR3, as DNA: TGTGCCAGCAGCCCGGGGCTGCTTAGCAATCAGCCCCAGCATTTT. It yields the protein CASSPGLLSNQPQHF.

This clonotype has a count of ten or more. The chain's CDR3 is CASSQEGLAKNIQYF. Written as DNA, the CDR3 is TGTGCCAGCAGCCAAGAGGGGTTAGCCAAAAACATTCAGTACTTC. The chain has TRBV3-1 and TRBJ2-4; D is unresolved. CDR1 and CDR2 from the germline V gene are LGHDT and YNNKEL (reference sequence). CDR3 length equals 15 residues. With 0 bases removed from V and 0 bases from J, the gap between germline ends came to 6 bases.

This clonotype has only a few counts. The chain joins TRBV7-3 to TRBJ2-6; D remains ambiguous. Germline V gene lookup returns CDR1 SGHTA and CDR2 FQGTGA. Trimming cost V 2 bases and J 2 bases, with 4 bases left between them. CDR3 length equals 14 residues. CDR3 protein: CASSLGAGANVLTF. CDR3 nucleotides: TGTGCCAGCAGCTTAGGGGCTGGGGCCAACGTCCTGACTTTC.

This clonotype has only a few counts. This chain connects TRBV7-2 to TRBJ2-1, with 13 bases matching TRBD2. The CDR3 loop spans 17 amino acids. With 4 bases clipped from V and 0 bases from J, the junction kept 3 bases outside the gene matches. Germline CDR1 and CDR2: SGHTA and FQGNSA. The CDR3 DNA reads as TGTGCCAGCAGCTACTGGACTAGCGGGAGCTCCTACAATGAGCAGTTCTTC. This translates into CASSYWTSGSSYNEQFF. Looking up the rest from reference TRBV7-2 and TRBJ2-1 gives the full variable domain: GAGVSQSPSNKVTEKGKDVELRCDPISGHTALYWYRQSLGQGLEFLIYFQGNSAPDKSGLPSDRFSAERTGGSVSTLTIQRTQQEDSAVYLCASSYWTSGSSYNEQFFGPGTRLTVL.

This clonotype was recorded at least ten times. The V gene is TRBV27, the J gene TRBJ2-1, with D possibly matching TRBD2 (6 bases). The CDR3 sequence is 16 residues long. V was trimmed by 3 bases and J by 2 bases, leaving 14 bases between them. The germline CDR1 and CDR2 sequences are MNHEY and SMNVEV (reference sequence). The DNA of the CDR3 is TGTGCCAGCAGTTTGTTTTCGGGGGTCACCTACAATGAGCAGTTCTTC. Protein product: CASSLFSGVTYNEQFF.

This clonotype was seen ten or more times. The chain links TRBV29-1 to TRBJ2-2, with D tentatively TRBD1 (6 bases). The V end lost 6 bases, the J end lost 7 bases, and 18 bases lay between the germline ends. This CDR3 region has 14 residues. Germline values: CDR1 SQVTM, CDR2 ANQGSEA. This chain's CDR3 is CSVPSRGGLGELFF. The CDR3, as DNA: TGCAGCGTCCCTAGCAGGGGCGGACTCGGGGAGCTGTTTTTT.

V usage is TRBV7-6 and J usage is TRBJ2-5; a weak D match, TRBD1 (7 bases). The CDR3 contains 15 residues. CDR1 and CDR2 from the germline V gene are SGHVS and FNYEAQ. Trimming removed 0 bases at V and 5 bases at J, with 13 bases between. The CDR3 region is CASSLARGQQETQYF. The CDR3 nucleotides read TGTGCCAGCAGCTTAGCGCGGGGACAGCAGGAGACCCAGTACTTC.

A note on this clonotype: The junction does not match germline at one end; this may be a read error. The J gene is TRBJ1-2, the V gene TRBV29-1, with D perhaps TRBD1 (6 bases). CDR1 is SQVTM and CDR2 is ANQGSEA in the germline V gene. The length of the CDR3 is 13 residues. The CDR3 loop reads CSVKEVGGGGYTF. The CDR3 DNA reads TGCAGCGTTAAAGAGGTTGGGGGCGGTGGCTACACCTTC.

The chain links TRBV6-1 to TRBJ1-3, with D tentatively TRBD1 (5 bases). Germline loops: CDR1 MNHNS, CDR2 SASEGT. Trimming removed 6 bases from V and 3 bases from J, with 15 bases in between. CDR3 length equals 15 residues. CDR3 DNA: TGTGCCAGCAGCCGGGGCGGGGGTGATGGAAACACCATATATTTT. Its protein is CASSRGGGDGNTIYF.